What follows describes a single TCR beta chain. V lost 3 bases and J 5 bases, leaving 17 bases between the germline ends. CDR3 length equals 15 residues. The germline CDR1 and CDR2 sequences are SGDLS and YYNGEE. In the study's own analysis: Nucleated cell number was recorded as an estimate derived from reference gene primer amplification. The repertoire was sequenced with immunoSEQ multiplex PCR; TCRdb's copy has only in-frame clones and lacks some. V and J calls and clone size come straight from that table; D and trimming were deduced from the DNA. The data hold 300,000 to 450,000 clones, with approximately 86% observed a single time. The data were taken from a study of blood T cell repertoires in COVID-19. The wider study: Nucleic acid was either cDNA or gDNA, and it came from T cells, B-cell-depleted T cells, or PBMCs.

Source material: peripheral blood. The sequence was obtained from a human donor in a cohort sampled during active COVID-19. V usage is TRBV9 and J usage is TRBJ1-2; TRBD1 might be the D (5 bases). In DNA, the CDR3 is TGTGCCAGCAGCGGAGCCCGCGGGGGTAGATATGGCTACACCTTC. This codes for CASSGARGGRYGYTF.